The 18 T cell receptor beta chains reported below all come from one sample, sequenced in a study of T cell responses to AZD1222 COVID-19 vaccine. Assay: immunoSEQ multiplex PCR; the TCRdb copy retains only in-frame clones and omits some. The data hold hundreds of thousands of clones, with about 92% observed a single time. Sequencing used peripheral blood, obtained on day 0 of MenACWY control vaccination. The receptors come from an adult in good health.

V gene TRBV19 combines with J gene TRBJ1-1; D is possibly TRBD1 (5 bases). Per the germline V gene, CDR1 is LNHDA and CDR2 is SQIVND (reference sequence). The CDR3 consists of 13 residues. V lost 5 bases, J lost 2 bases, and 9 bases lay in between. DNA for the CDR3: TGTGCCAGTAGTTCCCAGGGCAACACTGAAGCTTTCTTT. Residues: CASSSQGNTEAFF.

This chain links TRBV15 with TRBJ1-1, with 11 bases identical to TRBD1. CDR1 and CDR2 (germline): LNHNV, YYDKDF (reference sequence). This CDR3 comprises 17 residues. Trimming cost V 6 bases and J 1 base; bases outside gene matches: 10. CDR3 in amino acids: CATRPGQGDYENTEAFF. The DNA for the CDR3 is TGTGCCACCAGACCGGGACAGGGGGACTATGAGAACACTGAAGCTTTCTTT.

The V gene is TRBV30, the J gene TRBJ1-3; D gene ambiguous. V lost 2 bases and J lost 5, with 10 bases in between. CDR1 is GTSNPN, CDR2 SVGIG, per germline (reference sequence). CDR3 length: 13 residues. For the CDR3, the DNA is TGTGCCTGGAGTCGGGAGACAAGAAACACCATATATTTT. Its protein is CAWSRETRNTIYF.

The chain employs TRBV6-1 and TRBJ1-1; TRBD1 might be the D (5 bases). The CDR3 spans 15 residues. CDR1 is MNHNS, CDR2 SASEGT, per germline. Trimming removed 3 bases at V and 5 bases at J, with 16 bases between. The CDR3 spells CASSDPGYASTEAFF. Here the CDR3 DNA reads TGTGCCAGCAGTGACCCAGGGTATGCGTCGACTGAAGCTTTCTTT.

The rearrangement joins TRBV5-1 to TRBJ2-2; 9 bases align to TRBD1. V shed 3 bases and J 7 bases; nucleotides not matched to a gene: 7. Germline V gene lookup returns CDR1 SGHRS and CDR2 YFSETQ. CDR3 length: 15 residues. In nucleotides, the CDR3 is TGCGCCAGCAGCTCGGGGGACAGGGATGGCGGGGAGCTGTTTTTT. Translating gives CASSSGDRDGGELFF.

V is TRBV4-3 and J is TRBJ2-3; TRBD1 is a possible D gene (6 bases). The CDR3 spans 15 residues. Germline lookup yields CDR1 LGHNA and CDR2 YSLEER. V was trimmed by 6 bases and J by 2 bases, leaving 15 bases between them. The CDR3 DNA reads TGCGCCAGCAGGGCGAGGACAGCTCTCACAGATACGCAGTATTTT. Translated: CASRARTALTDTQYF.

The chain links TRBV14 to TRBJ1-1; D is uncertain. CDR3 length equals 13 residues. CDR1 is SGHDN, CDR2 FVKESK, per germline. Trimming shortened V by 5 bases and J by 0 bases, and 7 bases separated the two germline ends. The CDR3 protein is CASSLGLNTEAFF. The CDR3 DNA follows: TGTGCCAGCAGCTTAGGGTTGAACACTGAAGCTTTCTTT. Based on the CDR3 plus reference TRBV14 and TRBJ1-1, the full variable domain is EAGVTQFPSHSVIEKGQTVTLRCDPISGHDNLYWYRRVMGKEIKFLLHFVKESKQDESGMPNNRFLAERTGGTYSTLKVQPAELEDSGVYFCASSLGLNTEAFFGQGTRLTVV.

The V call is TRBV27, the J call TRBJ2-7, with TRBD2 matching 8 bases. CDR3 size: 18 residues. V dropped 0 bases and J dropped 5; count of bases not matched to a gene: 15. In germline, CDR1 is MNHEY, CDR2 SMNVEV (reference sequence). DNA for the CDR3: TGTGCCAGCAGTTTATCCCCCCTACAGCGGGGGACGTACCACGAGCAGTACTTC. This sequence encodes CASSLSPLQRGTYHEQYF.

J is TRBJ1-4 and V is TRBV5-1, with a possible D match to TRBD1 (5 bases). Germline CDR1 is SGHRS and CDR2 is YFSETQ. CDR3 length: 15 residues. V lost 0 bases and J 10 bases, leaving 16 bases between the germline ends. DNA of the CDR3: TGCGCCAGCAGCTTGGATGCCCAGGGCGGAGGAAAACTGTTTTTT. This gives the protein CASSLDAQGGGKLFF. The full variable domain, completed using reference TRBV5-1 and TRBJ1-4, is KAGVTQTPRYLIKTRGQQVTLSCSPISGHRSVSWYQQTPGQGLQFLFEYFSETQRNKGNFPGRFSGRQFSNSRSEMNVSTLELGDSALYLCASSLDAQGGGKLFFGSGTQLSVL.

The CDR3 loop is CASSVGQMISGNTIYF. The CDR3 coding sequence is TGTGCCAGCAGTGTAGGACAGATGATCTCTGGAAACACCATATATTTT. The V gene is TRBV2, the J gene TRBJ1-3, with D possibly being TRBD1 (6 bases). The CDR3 totals 16 residues. Trimming stripped 4 bases from V and 0 bases from J, with 13 bases between. Germline CDR1 reads SNHLY; CDR2 reads FYNNEI.

The V and J genes are TRBV7-2 and TRBJ1-2; tentative D call: TRBD1 (5 bases). V gave up 1 base and J gave up 5 bases, with 14 bases separating them. The germline CDR1 and CDR2 sequences are SGHTA and FQGNSA. The CDR3 loop spans 15 amino acids. The CDR3 protein is CASSLEWDGLYGYTF. The CDR3 bases are TGTGCCAGCAGCTTAGAGTGGGACGGACTTTATGGCTACACCTTC.

This chain joins TRBV10-1 and TRBJ2-7, with TRBD2 matching over 15 bases. CDR3 length: 18 amino acids. Trimming at V came to 6 bases and at J to 6 bases, leaving 15 bases not matched to a gene. Germline V CDR1 and CDR2: WNHNN, SYGVQD (reference sequence). The CDR3 sequence is CASSRTSGGAGLASEQYF. CDR3 sequence (DNA): TGCGCCAGCAGCCGGACTAGCGGGGGGGCCGGTCTAGCCTCCGAGCAGTACTTC.

The genes are TRBV19 and TRBJ1-2, with a tentative D call TRBD1 (6 bases). The CDR3 is made up of 15 amino acids. Germline V gene sequence: CDR1 LNHDA, CDR2 SQIVND (reference sequence). V was pared by 4 bases and J by 6 bases, with 18 bases between. DNA for the CDR3: TGTGCCAGTAGTAACCCCCAACAGGGACTCGATGGCTACACCTTC. The encoded protein is CASSNPQQGLDGYTF.

The genes are TRBV18 and TRBJ2-1; either TRBD1 or TRBD2 may supply D (6 bases each). There are 13 residues in the CDR3. Trimming cost V 8 bases and J 10 bases, with 18 bases left between them. Germline V gene data show CDR1 as KGHSH and CDR2 as LQKENI. The chain's CDR3 is CASLSSVGGEQFF. Written as DNA, the CDR3 is TGTGCCAGCCTTAGTAGCGTGGGGGGCGAGCAGTTCTTC.

V and J are TRBV28 and TRBJ2-7; TRBD1 matches 11 bases. After removal of 8 bases from V and 0 bases from J, the junction contained 6 bases not matched to a gene. CDR1 and CDR2 from the germline V gene are MDHEN and SYDVKM. The CDR3 runs to 15 residues. CDR3 nucleotide sequence: TGTGCCAGCGGAGGACAGGGGGCACTCTCCTACGAGCAGTACTTC. It specifies CASGGQGALSYEQYF.

V and J are TRBV6-1 and TRBJ2-2; tentatively, D is TRBD1 (6 bases). CDR3 length: 15 amino acids. Trimming pared 3 bases from V and 1 base from J, leaving 9 bases between. Germline V lookup: CDR1 MNHNS, CDR2 SASEGT. CDR3 coding DNA: TGTGCCAGCAGTGAGGAGACAGGGAACACCGGGGAGCTGTTTTTT. Translating gives CASSEETGNTGELFF.

This clone was recorded only once. The J gene is TRBJ1-2, the V gene TRBV9; TRBD1 matches at 7 bases. J lost 2 bases, V lost 4 bases, and 5 bases had no gene match. This CDR3 contains 14 residues. Germline CDR1 reads SGDLS; CDR2 reads YYNGEE. CDR3 residues: CASSHSQGNYGYTF. The CDR3 DNA sequence: TGTGCCAGCAGCCATTCACAGGGGAACTATGGCTACACCTTC.

V gene TRBV6-6 combines with J gene TRBJ2-7, with 7 nucleotides matching TRBD1. V shed 5 bases, J shed 3 bases, and the junction held 4 bases outside the gene matches. Germline CDR1 and CDR2: MNHNY and SVGAGI (reference sequence). The CDR3 runs to 13 residues. In nucleotides, the CDR3 is TGTGCCAGCAGTAACAGGGGAGACTACGAGCAGTACTTC. Protein sequence: CASSNRGDYEQYF.